This T cell receptor beta chain was obtained from a study of OX40 agonist ivuxolimab in advanced cancers. Study background: An agonistic human IgG2 monoclonal antibody against OX40 (CD134) was given.

With 2 bases removed from V and 4 bases from J, the gap between germline ends came to 20 bases. Per the germline V gene, CDR1 is SGHAT and CDR2 is FQDESV (reference sequence). There are 17 residues in the CDR3. Using immunoSEQ multiplex PCR, the repertoire was profiled, and TCRdb retains in-frame clones only, with some absent. The sample lists 65,000 to 95,000 clones, approximately 85% occurring once. The sequence was obtained from an adult with an advanced solid tumor such as melanoma, head and neck, liver or kidney cancer. The chain links TRBV11-1 to TRBJ1-1; perhaps TRBD1 as D (5 bases). The material was CD4+ or CD8+ T cells sorted from blood, obtained in a trial of the OX40 agonist ivuxolimab. CDR3 DNA: TGTGCCAGCAGCTTAAAATGGGCAGGGTATTTCGGCACTGAAGCTTTCTTT. It encodes CASSLKWAGYFGTEAFF.